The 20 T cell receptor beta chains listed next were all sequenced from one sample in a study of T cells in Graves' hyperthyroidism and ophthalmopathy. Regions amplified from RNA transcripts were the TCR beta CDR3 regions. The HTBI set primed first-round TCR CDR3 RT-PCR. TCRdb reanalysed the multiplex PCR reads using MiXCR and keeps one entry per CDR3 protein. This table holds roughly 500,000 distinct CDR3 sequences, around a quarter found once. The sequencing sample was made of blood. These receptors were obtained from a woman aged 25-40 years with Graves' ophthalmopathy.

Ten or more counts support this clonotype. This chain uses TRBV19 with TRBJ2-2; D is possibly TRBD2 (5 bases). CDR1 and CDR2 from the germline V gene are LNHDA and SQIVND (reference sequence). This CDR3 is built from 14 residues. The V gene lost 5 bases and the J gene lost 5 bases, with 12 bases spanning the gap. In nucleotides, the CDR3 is TGTGCCAGTAGTTCCCGAACGGGGACCGGGGAGCTGTTTTTT. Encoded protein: CASSSRTGTGELFF.

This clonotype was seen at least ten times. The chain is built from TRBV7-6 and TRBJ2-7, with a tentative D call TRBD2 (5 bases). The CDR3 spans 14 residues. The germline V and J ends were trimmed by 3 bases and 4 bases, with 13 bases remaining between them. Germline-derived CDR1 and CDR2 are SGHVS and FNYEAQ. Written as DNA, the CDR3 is TGTGCCAGCAGCTTCGCGGGTACGGGATACGAGCAGTACTTC. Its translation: CASSFAGTGYEQYF.

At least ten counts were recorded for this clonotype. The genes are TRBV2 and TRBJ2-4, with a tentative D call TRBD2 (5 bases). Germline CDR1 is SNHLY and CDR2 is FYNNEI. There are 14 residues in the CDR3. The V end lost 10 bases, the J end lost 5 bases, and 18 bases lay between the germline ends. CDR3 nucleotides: TGTGCCATGACACGGGGAAACCAACAAAACATTCAGTACTTC. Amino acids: CAMTRGNQQNIQYF.

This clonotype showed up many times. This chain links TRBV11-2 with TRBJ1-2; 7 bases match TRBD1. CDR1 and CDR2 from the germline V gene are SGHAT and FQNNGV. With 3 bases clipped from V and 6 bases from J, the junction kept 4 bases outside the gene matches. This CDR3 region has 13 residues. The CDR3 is CASSLTGMDGYTF. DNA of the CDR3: TGTGCCAGCAGCTTGACAGGGATGGATGGCTACACCTTC.

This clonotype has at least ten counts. The CDR3 bases are TGTGCCAGCAGCTTAGGTGGGACACTCTCCAACTATGGCTACACCTTC. This codes for CASSLGGTLSNYGYTF. V and J are TRBV11-2 and TRBJ1-2, with TRBD1 as a possible D gene (6 bases). The V gene's germline CDR1 is SGHAT and CDR2 FQNNGV. V was clipped by 1 base and J by 2 bases, with 14 bases between them. CDR3 length: 16 residues.

This CDR3 reads CASSLAVRTVNTEAFF. DNA of the CDR3: TGTGCCAGCAGCTTAGCTGTTCGGACAGTGAACACTGAAGCTTTCTTT. The V gene is TRBV7-8, the J gene TRBJ1-1; D is possibly TRBD1 (6 bases). The germline V gene has CDR1 SGHVS and CDR2 FQNEAQ. The CDR3 has 16 amino acids. The germline V and J ends were trimmed by 0 bases and 0 bases, with 11 bases remaining between them.

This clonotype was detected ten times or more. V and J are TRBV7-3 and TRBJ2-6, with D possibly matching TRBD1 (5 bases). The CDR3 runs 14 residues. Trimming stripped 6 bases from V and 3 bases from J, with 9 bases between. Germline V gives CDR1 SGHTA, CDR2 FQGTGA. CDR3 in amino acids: CASRLGVGANVLTF. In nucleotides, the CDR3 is TGTGCCAGCAGGTTAGGGGTTGGGGCCAACGTCCTGACTTTC. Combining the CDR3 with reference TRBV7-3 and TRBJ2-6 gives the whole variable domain GAGVSQTPSNKVTEKGKYVELRCDPISGHTALYWYRQSLGQGPEFLIYFQGTGAADDSGLPNDRFFAVRPEGSVSTLKIQRTERGDSAVYLCASRLGVGANVLTFGAGSRLTVL.

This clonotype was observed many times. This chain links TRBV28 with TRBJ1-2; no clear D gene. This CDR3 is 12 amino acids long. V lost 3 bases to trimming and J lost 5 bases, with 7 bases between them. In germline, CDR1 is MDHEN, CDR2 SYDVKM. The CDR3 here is CASSFSGYGYTF. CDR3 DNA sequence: TGTGCCAGCAGTTTCTCAGGATATGGCTACACCTTC.

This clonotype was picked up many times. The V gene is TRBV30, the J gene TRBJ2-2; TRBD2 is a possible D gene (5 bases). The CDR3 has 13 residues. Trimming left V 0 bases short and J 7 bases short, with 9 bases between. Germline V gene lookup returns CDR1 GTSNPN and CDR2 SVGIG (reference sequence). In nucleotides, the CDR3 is TGTGCCTGGAGTGTACGCGGGTTCGGGGAGCTGTTTTTT. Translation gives CAWSVRGFGELFF. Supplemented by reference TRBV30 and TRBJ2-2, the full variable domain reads SQTIHQWPATLVQPVGSPLSLECTVEGTSNPNLYWYRQAAGRGLQLLFYSVGIGQISSEVPQNLSASRPQDRQFILSSKKLLLSDSGFYLCAWSVRGFGELFFGEGSRLTVL.

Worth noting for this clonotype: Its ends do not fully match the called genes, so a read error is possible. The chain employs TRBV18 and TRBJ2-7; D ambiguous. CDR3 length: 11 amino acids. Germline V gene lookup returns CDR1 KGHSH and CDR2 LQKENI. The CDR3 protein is CASSPGYEHYF. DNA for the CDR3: TGTGCCAGCTCACCAGGATACGAGCACTACTTC.

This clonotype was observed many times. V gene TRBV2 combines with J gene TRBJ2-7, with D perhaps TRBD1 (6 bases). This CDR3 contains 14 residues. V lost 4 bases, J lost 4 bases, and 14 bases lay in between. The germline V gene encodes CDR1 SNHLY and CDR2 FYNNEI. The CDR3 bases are TGTGCCAGCAGTGCCCCGGGACATTTTTACGAGCAGTACTTC. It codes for CASSAPGHFYEQYF.

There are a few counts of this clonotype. CDR3 sequence (DNA): TGTGCCAGCAGTTACTCGCGGCGGGGTCTCGAGCAGTACTTC. Its translation: CASSYSRRGLEQYF. This rearrangement joins TRBV6-5 to TRBJ2-7; D is possibly TRBD2 (6 bases). Trimming cost V 0 bases and J 6 bases, with 12 bases left between them. Germline V lookup: CDR1 MNHEY, CDR2 SVGAGI. This CDR3 spans 14 amino acids.

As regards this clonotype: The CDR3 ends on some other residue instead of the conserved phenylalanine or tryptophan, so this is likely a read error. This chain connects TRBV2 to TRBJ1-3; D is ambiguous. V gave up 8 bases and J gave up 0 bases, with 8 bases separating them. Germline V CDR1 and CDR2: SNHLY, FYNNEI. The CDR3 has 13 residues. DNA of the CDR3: TGTGCCAGCGCCCCAATCTCTGGAAACACCATATATTCT. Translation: CASAPISGNTIYS.

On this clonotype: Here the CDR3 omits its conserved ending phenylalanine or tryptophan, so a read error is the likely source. CDR3 amino acids: CASSQDQNTEAFL. The CDR3 DNA reads as TGTGCCAGCAGCCAAGATCAGAACACTGAAGCTTTCTTA. The chain couples TRBV7-9 to TRBJ1-1; D not resolved. Looked up from germline, CDR1 is SEHNR and CDR2 is FQNEAQ (reference sequence). The CDR3 is made up of 13 amino acids. The ends were cut back, 5 bases at V and 1 base at J, with 8 bases in the middle.

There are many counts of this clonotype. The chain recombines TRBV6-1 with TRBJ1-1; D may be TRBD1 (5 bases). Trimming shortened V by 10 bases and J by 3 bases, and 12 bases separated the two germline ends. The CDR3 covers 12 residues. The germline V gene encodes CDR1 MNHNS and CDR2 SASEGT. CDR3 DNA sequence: TGTGCCACCCGGGGCTGGGACACTGAAGCTTTCTTT. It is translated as CATRGWDTEAFF.

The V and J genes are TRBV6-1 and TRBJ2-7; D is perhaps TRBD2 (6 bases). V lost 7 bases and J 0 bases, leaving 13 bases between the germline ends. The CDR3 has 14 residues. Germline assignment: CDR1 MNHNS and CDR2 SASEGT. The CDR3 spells CASTPAGGSYEQYF. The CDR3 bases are TGTGCCAGCACCCCAGCCGGGGGCTCCTACGAGCAGTACTTC.

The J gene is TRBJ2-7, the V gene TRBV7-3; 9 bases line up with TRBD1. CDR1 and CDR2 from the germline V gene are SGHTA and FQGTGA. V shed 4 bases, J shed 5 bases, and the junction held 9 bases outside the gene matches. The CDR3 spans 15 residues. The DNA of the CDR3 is TGTGCCAGCAGCTCCGGACAGGGGATATTTGACGAGCAGTACTTC. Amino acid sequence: CASSSGQGIFDEQYF.

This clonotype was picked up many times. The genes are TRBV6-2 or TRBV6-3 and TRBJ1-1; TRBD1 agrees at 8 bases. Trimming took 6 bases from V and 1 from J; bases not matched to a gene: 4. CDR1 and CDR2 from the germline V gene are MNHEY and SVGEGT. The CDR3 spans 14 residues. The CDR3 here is CASRHRGGNTEAFF. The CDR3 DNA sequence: TGTGCCAGCAGACACAGGGGGGGGAACACTGAAGCTTTCTTT.

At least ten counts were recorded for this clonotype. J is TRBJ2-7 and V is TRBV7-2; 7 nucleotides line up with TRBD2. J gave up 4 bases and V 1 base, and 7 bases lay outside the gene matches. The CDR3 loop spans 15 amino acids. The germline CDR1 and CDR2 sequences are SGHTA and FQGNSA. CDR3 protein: CASSLVGAGVYEQYF. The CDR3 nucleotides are TGTGCCAGCAGCTTAGTCGGGGCGGGGGTGTACGAGCAGTACTTC.

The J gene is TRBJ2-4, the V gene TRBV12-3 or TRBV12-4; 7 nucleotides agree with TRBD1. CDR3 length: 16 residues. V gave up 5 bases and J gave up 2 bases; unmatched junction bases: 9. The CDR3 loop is CASSMDRWISKNIQYF. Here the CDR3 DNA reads TGTGCCAGCAGTATGGACAGGTGGATCTCCAAAAACATTCAGTACTTC.